The source of this T cell receptor (beta chain) is a study of shared clonotypes between healthy human individuals. For the study at large: CD4 naive and memory got three plates each, CD8 naive two, CD8 memory one.

CD8 cells classed as naive were CD45RO-negative and positively selected for CCR7, excluding terminally differentiated effector memory CD45RA+ cells. CDR1 GTSNPN and CDR2 SVGIG come from the germline V gene (reference sequence). The CDR3 numbers 13 amino acids, ends counted. Remarks on this clone: It is unclear where the CDR3 begins or ends on the DNA, so no DNA is shown, and the CDR3 is as TCRdb lists it.

Method: immunoSEQ multiplex PCR; TCRdb's copy keeps in-frame clones and lacks some. The data hold some 2.1 million clones, with less than 95% observed a single time. Sequencing was performed on naive CD8+ T cells sorted from blood. The sequence derives from a young man in good health. This chain joins TRBV30 and TRBJ1-2. CDR3 region: CAWSVGRGTGGTF.